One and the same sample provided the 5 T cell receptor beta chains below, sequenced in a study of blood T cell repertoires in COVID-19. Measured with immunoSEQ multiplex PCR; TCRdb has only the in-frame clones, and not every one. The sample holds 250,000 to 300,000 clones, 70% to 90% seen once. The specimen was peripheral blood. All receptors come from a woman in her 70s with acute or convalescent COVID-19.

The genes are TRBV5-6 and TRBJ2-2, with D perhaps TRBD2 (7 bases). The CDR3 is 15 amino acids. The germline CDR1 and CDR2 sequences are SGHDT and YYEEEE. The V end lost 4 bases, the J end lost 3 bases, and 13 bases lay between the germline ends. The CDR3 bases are TGTGCCAGCAGCCGTACGGGGGGCTACACCGGGGAGCTGTTTTTT. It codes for CASSRTGGYTGELFF.

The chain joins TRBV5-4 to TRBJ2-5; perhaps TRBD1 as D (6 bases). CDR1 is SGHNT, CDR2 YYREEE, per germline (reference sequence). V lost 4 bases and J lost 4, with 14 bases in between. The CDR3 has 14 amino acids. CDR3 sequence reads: CASSANRERETQYF. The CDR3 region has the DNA TGTGCCAGCAGCGCCAACAGGGAAAGAGAGACCCAGTACTTC.

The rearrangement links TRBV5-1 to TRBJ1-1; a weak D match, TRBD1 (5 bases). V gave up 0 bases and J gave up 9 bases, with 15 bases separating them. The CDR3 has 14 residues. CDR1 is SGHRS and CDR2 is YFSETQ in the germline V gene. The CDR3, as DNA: TGCGCCAGCAGCTTGGGAGGAGCGACAGCCCAAGCTTTCTTT. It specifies CASSLGGATAQAFF. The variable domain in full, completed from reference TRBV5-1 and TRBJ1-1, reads KAGVTQTPRYLIKTRGQQVTLSCSPISGHRSVSWYQQTPGQGLQFLFEYFSETQRNKGNFPGRFSGRQFSNSRSEMNVSTLELGDSALYLCASSLGGATAQAFFGQGTRLTVV.

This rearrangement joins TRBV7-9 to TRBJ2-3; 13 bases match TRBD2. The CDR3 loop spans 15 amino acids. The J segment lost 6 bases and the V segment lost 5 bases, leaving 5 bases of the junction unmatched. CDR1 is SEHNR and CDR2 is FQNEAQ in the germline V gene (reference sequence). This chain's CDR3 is CASSVTSGGVDTQYF. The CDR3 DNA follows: TGTGCCAGCAGCGTTACTAGCGGGGGGGTGGATACGCAGTATTTT. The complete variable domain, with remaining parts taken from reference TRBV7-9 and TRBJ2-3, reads DTGVSQNPRHKITKRGQNVTFRCDPISEHNRLYWYRQTLGQGPEFLTYFQNEAQLEKSRLLSDRFSAERPKGSFSTLEIQRTEQGDSAMYLCASSVTSGGVDTQYFGPGTRLTVL.

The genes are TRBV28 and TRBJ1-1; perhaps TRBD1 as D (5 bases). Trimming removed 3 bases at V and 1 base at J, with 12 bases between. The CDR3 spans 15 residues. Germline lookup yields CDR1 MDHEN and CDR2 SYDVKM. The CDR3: CASSFPGKGNTEAFF. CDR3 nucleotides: TGTGCCAGCAGTTTCCCAGGGAAGGGGAACACTGAAGCTTTCTTT. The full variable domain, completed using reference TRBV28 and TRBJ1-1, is DVKVTQSSRYLVKRTGEKVFLECVQDMDHENMFWYRQDPGLGLRLIYFSYDVKMKEKGDIPEGYSVSREKKERFSLILESASTNQTSMYLCASSFPGKGNTEAFFGQGTRLTVV.